This T cell receptor beta chain was obtained from a study of blood T cell repertoires in COVID-19 (dated by TCRdb to 2018 to 2020). For the wider study: The collaborator samples originated in the United States, Italy and Spain and spanned the acute and convalescent phases of COVID-19. The material from the prospective study consisted of cDNA or gDNA derived from T cells, B-cell-depleted T cells, or PBMCs. The dataset comprised deeply sampled blood TCRbeta repertoires from subjects exposed to, actively infected with, or recovered from COVID-19. The repertoires were made available in a free public database intended to serve as a resource for research on the immune response to SARS-CoV-2. Samples came from the ongoing ImmuneRACE study (first 160 participants) plus 1,254 subjects from 6 global collaborators. A de-identified subject ID, COVID-19 status, age in years and sex were almost always included in the sample metadata. Where HLA class I and class II types were available, the types were taken from metadata supplied by the sample provider, not from assay-based typing.

TCRbeta CDR3 regions were amplified from genomic DNA using the immunoSEQ Assay, a bias-controlled multiplex PCR. The study's own analysis went as follows. Within the assay, amplification of reference gene primers was used to estimate how many nucleated cells each sample contained. Sequence reads were collapsed and filtered to measure the absolute abundance of every unique TCRbeta CDR3 rearrangement. For each sample, productive Simpson clonality was calculated as the square root of Simpson's diversity index across productive rearrangements. TCRdb re-hosts the immuneACCESS table, in-frame sequences only. Its copies lack some clones; in the studies checked, an unresolved V gene accounts for under half of them, and the cause for the rest is not known. V, J and clone size are those of that table, while D and trimming were read from the DNA. This sample holds 150,000 to 200,000 clones; around three quarters were observed only once. Jointly, the top ten make up less than 20% of the sample.

The paper as a whole reports these results and caveats: The quantity of clinical and demographic metadata differed by source and by participant and was supplied without curation.

V was cut back by 1 base and J by 1 base, leaving a gap of 10 bases between them. From the germline V gene, CDR1 is SGHTA and CDR2 is FQGNSA. The CDR3 goes from the cysteine to the phenylalanine over 15 residues. The DNA shown is the 45-base CDR3, in frame from base 1. Enrolling through a virtual design, the prospective study's participants ranged in age from roughly 18 to 95 years and lived across about two dozen United States geographic areas. To assign participants to cohorts, the prospective study relied on clinical history that participants themselves reported in a screening survey and a study questionnaire. In the prospective study, mobile phlebotomists collected whole blood, serum and a nasopharyngeal or oropharyngeal swab from each participant. Over a roughly 2-month period, participants in the prospective study had the option of providing additional blood draws and questionnaires. Before DNA extraction, prospective study blood samples were shipped either frozen or at room temperature.

Notes on this clone: Its antigen has not been determined. The record has no base qualities; no much larger clone is one base away.

The sequence joins TRBV7-2 to TRBJ1-1; there is no confident call for the D gene. The clonotype was recovered from a woman aged 50 to 60 with acute COVID-19. Source material: PBMCs or T cells enriched from blood (not recorded which). The DNA sequence is as follows: TGTGCCAGCAGCTTAGAAGTGACGGGGAACACTGAAGCTTTCTTT. It encodes CASSLEVTGNTEAFF.